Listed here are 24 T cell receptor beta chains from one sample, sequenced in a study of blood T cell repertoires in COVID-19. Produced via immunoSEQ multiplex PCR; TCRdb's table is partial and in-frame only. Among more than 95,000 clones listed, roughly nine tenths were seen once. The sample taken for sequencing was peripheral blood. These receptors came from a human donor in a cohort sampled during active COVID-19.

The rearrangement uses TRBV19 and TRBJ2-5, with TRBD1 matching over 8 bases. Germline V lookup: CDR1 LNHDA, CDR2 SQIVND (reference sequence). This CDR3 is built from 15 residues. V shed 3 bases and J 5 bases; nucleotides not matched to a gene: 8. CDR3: CASSIGQGRRETQYF. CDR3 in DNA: TGTGCCAGTAGTATTGGACAGGGAAGGAGGGAGACCCAGTACTTC.

CDR3: CASRGGSGANVLTF. The CDR3 DNA reads as TGTGCCAGCAGGGGAGGCTCTGGGGCCAACGTCCTGACTTTC. The rearrangement joins TRBV5-4 to TRBJ2-6; D possibly corresponds to TRBD2 (6 bases). V was shortened by 5 bases and J by 0 bases, with 6 bases between the two germline ends. The CDR3 is 14 amino acids. CDR1 and CDR2 from the germline V gene are SGHNT and YYREEE (reference sequence).

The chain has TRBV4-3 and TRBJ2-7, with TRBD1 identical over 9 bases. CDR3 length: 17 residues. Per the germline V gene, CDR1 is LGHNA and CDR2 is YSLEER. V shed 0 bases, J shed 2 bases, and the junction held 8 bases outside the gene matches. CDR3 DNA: TGCGCCAGCAGCCAAGATATTTCGGGACAGGGTCCCTACGAGCAGTACTTC. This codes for CASSQDISGQGPYEQYF.

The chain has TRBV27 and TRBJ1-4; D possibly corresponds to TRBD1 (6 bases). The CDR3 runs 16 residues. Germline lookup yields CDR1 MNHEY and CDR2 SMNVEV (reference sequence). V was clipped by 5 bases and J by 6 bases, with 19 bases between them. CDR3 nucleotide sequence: TGTGCCAGCAGTCAGAGGGGGGGTTCCTTCGATGAAAAACTGTTTTTT. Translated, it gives CASSQRGGSFDEKLFF.

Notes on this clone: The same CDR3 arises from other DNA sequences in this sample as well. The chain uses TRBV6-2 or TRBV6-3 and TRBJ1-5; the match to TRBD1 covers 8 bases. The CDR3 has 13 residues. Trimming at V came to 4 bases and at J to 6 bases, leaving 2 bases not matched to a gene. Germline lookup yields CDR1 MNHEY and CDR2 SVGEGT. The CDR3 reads CASSSDRVQPQHF. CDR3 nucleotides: TGTGCCAGCAGTTCGGACAGGGTTCAGCCCCAGCATTTT.

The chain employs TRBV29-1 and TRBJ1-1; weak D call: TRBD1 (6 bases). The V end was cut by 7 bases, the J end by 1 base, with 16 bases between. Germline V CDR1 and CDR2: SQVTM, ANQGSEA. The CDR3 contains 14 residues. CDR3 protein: CSATGRARNTEAFF. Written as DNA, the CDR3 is TGCAGCGCAACAGGGAGGGCGAGGAACACTGAAGCTTTCTTT.

CDR3 DNA: TGTGCCAGCAGCTCCTTGGCTAGCGGGAGTCGTGAGCAGTTCTTC. This gives the protein CASSSLASGSREQFF. This chain connects TRBV7-6 to TRBJ2-1; 10 nucleotides line up with TRBD2. The germline V gene encodes CDR1 SGHVS and CDR2 FNYEAQ. The CDR3 consists of 15 residues. V lost 4 bases to trimming and J lost 9 bases; unmatched junction nucleotides: 9.

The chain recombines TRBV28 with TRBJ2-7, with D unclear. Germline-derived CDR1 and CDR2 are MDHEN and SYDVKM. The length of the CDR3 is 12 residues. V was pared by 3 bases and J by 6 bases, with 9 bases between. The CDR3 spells CASSFRGGEQYF. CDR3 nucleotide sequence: TGTGCCAGCAGTTTTAGAGGTGGCGAGCAGTACTTC.

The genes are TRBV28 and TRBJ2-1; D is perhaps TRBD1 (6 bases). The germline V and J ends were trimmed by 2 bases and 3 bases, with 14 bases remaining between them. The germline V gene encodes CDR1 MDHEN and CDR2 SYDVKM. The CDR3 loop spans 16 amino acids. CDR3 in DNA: TGTGCCAGCAGTTTACGGTCGTCAGGGGTCTACAATGAGCAGTTCTTC. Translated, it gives CASSLRSSGVYNEQFF.

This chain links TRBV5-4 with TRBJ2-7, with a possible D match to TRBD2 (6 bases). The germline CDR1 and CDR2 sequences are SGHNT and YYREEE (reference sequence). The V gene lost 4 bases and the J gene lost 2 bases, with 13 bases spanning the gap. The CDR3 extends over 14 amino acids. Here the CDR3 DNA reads TGTGCCAGCAGCGCGCGCGGGGTCCCCTACGAGCAGTACTTC. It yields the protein CASSARGVPYEQYF. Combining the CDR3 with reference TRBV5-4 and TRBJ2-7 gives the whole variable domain ETGVTQSPTHLIKTRGQQVTLRCSSQSGHNTVSWYQQALGQGPQFIFQYYREEENGRGNFPPRFSGLQFPNYSSELNVNALELDDSALYLCASSARGVPYEQYFGPGTRLTVT.

CDR3: CASSQDTAAYEQYF. The CDR3 DNA is TGCGCCAGCAGCCAAGACACAGCTGCCTACGAGCAGTACTTC. The rearrangement uses TRBV4-1 and TRBJ2-7; D ambiguous. The V end was cut by 0 bases, the J end by 2 bases, with 8 bases between. This CDR3 contains 14 residues. CDR1 MGHRA and CDR2 YSYEKL come from the germline V gene.

CDR3 bases: TGTGCCAGCAGCCTTACAGGACTAGCGGGGGTGGAGACCCAGTACTTC. Translation gives CASSLTGLAGVETQYF. V and J are TRBV5-8 and TRBJ2-5, with TRBD2 matching 13 bases. The trim removed 4 bases at V and 5 bases at J, leaving 8 bases unmatched. CDR1 SGHTS and CDR2 YDEGEE come from the germline V gene. The CDR3 runs to 16 residues.

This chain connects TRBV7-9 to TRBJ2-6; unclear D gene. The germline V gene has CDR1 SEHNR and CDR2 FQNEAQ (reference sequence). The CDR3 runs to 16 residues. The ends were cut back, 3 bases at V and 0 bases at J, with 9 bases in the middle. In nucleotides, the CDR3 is TGTGCCAGCAGCTTTTCGTTCAGCTCTGGGGCCAACGTCCTGACTTTC. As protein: CASSFSFSSGANVLTF.

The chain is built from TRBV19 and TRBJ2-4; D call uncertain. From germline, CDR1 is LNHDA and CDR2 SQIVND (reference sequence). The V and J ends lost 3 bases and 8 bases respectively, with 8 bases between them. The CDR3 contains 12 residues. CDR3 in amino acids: CASSMTRDIQYF. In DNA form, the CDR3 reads TGTGCCAGTAGTATGACACGTGACATTCAGTACTTC.

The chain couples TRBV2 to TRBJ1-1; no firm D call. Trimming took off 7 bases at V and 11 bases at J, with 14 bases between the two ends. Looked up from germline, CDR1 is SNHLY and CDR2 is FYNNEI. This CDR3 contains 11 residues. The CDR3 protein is CASKRTVLAFF. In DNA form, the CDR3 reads TGTGCCAGCAAAAGAACTGTCTTGGCTTTCTTT. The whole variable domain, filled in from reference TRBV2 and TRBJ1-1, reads EPEVTQTPSHQVTQMGQEVILRCVPISNHLYFYWYRQILGQKVEFLVSFYNNEISEKSEIFDDQFSVERPDGSNFTLKIRSTKLEDSAMYFCASKRTVLAFFGQGTRLTVV.

The CDR3 DNA sequence: TGTGCCAGCAGCGGGGGAGCAGGTAGTCAGCCCCAGCATTTT. Its translation is CASSGGAGSQPQHF. The chain couples TRBV9 to TRBJ1-5; no firm D call. Trimming cost V 3 bases and J 6 bases, with 13 bases left between them. This CDR3 region has 14 residues. Germline loops: CDR1 SGDLS, CDR2 YYNGEE.

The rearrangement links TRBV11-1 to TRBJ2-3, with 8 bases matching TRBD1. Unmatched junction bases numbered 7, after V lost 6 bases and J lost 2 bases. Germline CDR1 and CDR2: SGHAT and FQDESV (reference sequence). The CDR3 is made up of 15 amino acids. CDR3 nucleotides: TGTGCCAGCAGACCCCGGGACAGGTTCACAGATACGCAGTATTTT. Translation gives CASRPRDRFTDTQYF.

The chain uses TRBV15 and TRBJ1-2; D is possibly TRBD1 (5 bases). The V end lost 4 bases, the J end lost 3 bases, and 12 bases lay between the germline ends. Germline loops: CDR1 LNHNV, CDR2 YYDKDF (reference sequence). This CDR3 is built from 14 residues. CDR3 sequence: CATSTDPGDYGYTF. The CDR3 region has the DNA TGTGCCACCAGCACCGATCCGGGGGACTATGGCTACACCTTC.

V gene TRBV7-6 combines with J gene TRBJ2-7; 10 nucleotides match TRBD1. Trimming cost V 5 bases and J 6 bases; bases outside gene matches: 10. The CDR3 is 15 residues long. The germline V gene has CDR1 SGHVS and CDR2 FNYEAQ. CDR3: CASSASGQGLSEQYF. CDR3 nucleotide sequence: TGTGCCAGCAGCGCCTCGGGACAGGGGCTTTCCGAGCAGTACTTC.

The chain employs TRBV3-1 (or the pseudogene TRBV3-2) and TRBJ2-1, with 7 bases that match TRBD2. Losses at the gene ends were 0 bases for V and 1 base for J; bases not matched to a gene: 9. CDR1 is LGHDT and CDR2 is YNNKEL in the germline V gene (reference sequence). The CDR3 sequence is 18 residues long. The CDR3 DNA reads TGTGCCAGCAGCCAAGATTGGACGGGGGGTGGGTCCTACAATGAGCAGTTCTTC. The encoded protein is CASSQDWTGGGSYNEQFF.

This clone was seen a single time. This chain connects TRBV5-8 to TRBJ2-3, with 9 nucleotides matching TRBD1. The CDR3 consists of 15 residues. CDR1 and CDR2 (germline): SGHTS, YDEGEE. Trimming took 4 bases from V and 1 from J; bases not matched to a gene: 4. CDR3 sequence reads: CASSPRDRGTDTQYF. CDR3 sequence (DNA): TGTGCCAGCAGCCCCCGGGACAGGGGCACAGATACGCAGTATTTT.

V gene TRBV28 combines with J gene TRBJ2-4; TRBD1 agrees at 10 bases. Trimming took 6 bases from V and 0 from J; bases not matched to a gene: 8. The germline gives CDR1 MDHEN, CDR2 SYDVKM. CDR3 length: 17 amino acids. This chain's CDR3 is CASRRTGGRLAKNIQYF. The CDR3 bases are TGTGCCAGCAGACGGACAGGGGGACGACTAGCCAAAAACATTCAGTACTTC.

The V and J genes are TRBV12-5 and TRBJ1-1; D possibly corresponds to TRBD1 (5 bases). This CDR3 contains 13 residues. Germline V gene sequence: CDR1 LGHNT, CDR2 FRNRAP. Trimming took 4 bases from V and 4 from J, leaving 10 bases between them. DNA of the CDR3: TGTGCTAGTGGTTCGGGGGTCCTCACTGAAGCTTTCTTT. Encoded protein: CASGSGVLTEAFF.

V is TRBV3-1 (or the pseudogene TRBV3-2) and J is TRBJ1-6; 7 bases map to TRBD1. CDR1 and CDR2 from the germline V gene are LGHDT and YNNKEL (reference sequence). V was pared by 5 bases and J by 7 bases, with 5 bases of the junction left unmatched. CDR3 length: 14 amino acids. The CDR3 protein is CASSTGQANSPLHF. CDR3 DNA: TGTGCCAGCAGCACTGGACAGGCGAATTCACCCCTCCACTTT.